This TCR beta chain was recovered during a study of T cells after yellow fever vaccination. TCRdb itself ran the 5' RACE reads through MiXCR, one entry per CDR3 protein. This table holds roughly 320,000 distinct CDR3 sequences, around 10% found once. The material sequenced was CD4+ T cells sorted from PBMCs, taken 45 days after the yellow fever booster vaccination. The TCR originated in a man between 18 and 29 years old who received the YFV17D yellow fever vaccine.

For the CDR3, the DNA is TGTGCCAGCAGCCAGCCGGGGGGGACTAGCGGGGTCTACGAGCAGTACTTC. It is translated as CASSQPGGTSGVYEQYF. The gene calls are TRBV4-2 and TRBJ2-7, with 13 bases identical to TRBD2. The CDR3 contains 17 residues. CDR1 and CDR2 from the germline V gene are LGHNA and YNFKEQ. With 3 bases clipped from V and 3 bases from J, the junction kept 8 bases outside the gene matches.